Listed below are T cell receptor beta chains from one sample, sequenced in a study of OX40 agonist ivuxolimab in advanced cancers. Here immunoSEQ multiplex PCR was the method, and the copy in TCRdb shows in-frame clones only, minus some. The sample carries about 35,000 clones, about 80% recorded once. The specimen comprised CD4+ or CD8+ T cells sorted from blood, sampled in a trial of the OX40 agonist ivuxolimab. All receptors come from an adult with an advanced solid tumor such as melanoma, head and neck, liver or kidney cancer. Each CDR3 is given with its conserved first and last residue. D genes are given only for firm matches. Expanded clones get a size class; other rows say once, few or many, or leave the size out.

V gene: TRBV7-6; D gene: TRBD1; J gene: TRBJ2-7; clone size: .; CDR3 DNA: TGTGCCAGCAGCGAGGGGGACAGCCGGACCTACGAGCAGTACTTC; CDR3 protein: CASSEGDSRTYEQYF
V gene: TRBV6-5; D gene: TRBD2; J gene: TRBJ2-1; clone size: .; CDR3 DNA: TGTGCCAGCAGTACCACTAGCGTAAATGAGCAGTTCTTC; CDR3 protein: CASSTTSVNEQFF
V gene: TRBV4-2; D gene: .; J gene: TRBJ1-5; clone size: .; CDR3 DNA: TGTGCCAGCAGCCAAGATTTGGCGAGCAATCAGCCCCAGCATTTT; CDR3 protein: CASSQDLASNQPQHF
V gene: TRBV6-1; D gene: .; J gene: TRBJ2-2; clone size: .; CDR3 DNA: TGTGCCAGCAGTGAACCGACAGAGAACACCGGGGAGCTGTTTTTT; CDR3 protein: CASSEPTENTGELFF
V gene: TRBV6-1; D gene: TRBD1; J gene: TRBJ1-2; clone size: few; CDR3 DNA: TGTGCCAGCAGTGTAGGACAGGGACCAAACTATGGCTACACCTTC; CDR3 protein: CASSVGQGPNYGYTF
V gene: TRBV19; D gene: .; J gene: TRBJ2-1; clone size: .; CDR3 DNA: TGTGCCGTACTCTCCCGCAGTGGAGTTGAGCAGTTCTTC; CDR3 protein: CAVLSRSGVEQFF
V gene: TRBV7-2; D gene: .; J gene: TRBJ2-3; clone size: .; CDR3 DNA: TGTGCCAGCAGCTTAGCGTGGTGGAGGGTACAAGATACGCAGTATTTT; CDR3 protein: CASSLAWWRVQDTQYF
V gene: TRBV6-1; D gene: TRBD1; J gene: TRBJ1-2; clone size: few; CDR3 DNA: TGTGCCAGCAGTGTCGGACAGGGACCGAACTATGGCTACACCTTC; CDR3 protein: CASSVGQGPNYGYTF
V gene: TRBV11-2; D gene: .; J gene: TRBJ2-3; clone size: .; CDR3 DNA: TGTGCCAGCAGCTTAAGTGAACTAGCTTCGACAGATACGCAGTATTTT; CDR3 protein: CASSLSELASTDTQYF
V gene: TRBV28; D gene: .; J gene: TRBJ1-5; clone size: .; CDR3 DNA: TGTGCCAGCAGTTCTCCAGAGTTAGGGCAGCCCCAGCATTTT; CDR3 protein: CASSSPELGQPQHF
V gene: TRBV28; D gene: .; J gene: TRBJ1-2; clone size: once; CDR3 DNA: TGTGCCAGCAGTTTTGCAGGGGTTGGGGGCTACACCTTC; CDR3 protein: CASSFAGVGGYTF